This is a list of T cell receptor beta chains from one sample in a study of T cells in Graves' hyperthyroidism and ophthalmopathy. TCRdb reprocessed the multiplex PCR reads via MiXCR and lists one record per CDR3 protein. The sample records roughly 500,000 distinct CDR3 sequences, 46% being singletons. The source material was peripheral blood or thyroid tissue (not recorded which). The receptor set was obtained from an adult woman with Graves' disease, either hyperthyroidism or ophthalmopathy (not recorded which). The CDR3 runs from the conserved cysteine through the conserved F or W. D genes are given only for firm matches. Rows give clone size only sometimes, using once, few, many, or a class for an expanded clone.

D gene,J gene,clone size,V gene,CDR3 DNA,CDR3 protein
TRBD2,TRBJ2-5,.,TRBV6-5,TGTGCCAGCAGGGGGGGACTAGCGGGAGTGGGGTACCTCCAAGAGACCCAGTACTTC,CASRGGLAGVGYLQETQYF
.,TRBJ2-3,.,TRBV10-2,TGTGCCAGCAGCCCGAACGCGAATACAGATACGCAGTATTTT,CASSPNANTDTQYF
.,TRBJ2-5,once,TRBV7-9,TGTGCCAGCAGCTTAGTGGGTAGGGTGAAGACCCAGTACTTC,CASSLVGRVKTQYF
.,TRBJ2-5,.,TRBV20-1,TGCAGTGCTCCACGGACTGGGCGGGAGACCCAGTACTTC,CSAPRTGRETQYF
.,TRBJ1-2,.,TRBV20-1,TGCAGTGCTAGAGATGAAGTTAACTATGGCTACACCTTC,CSARDEVNYGYTF
.,TRBJ1-5,many,TRBV19,TGTGCCAGTACCCCGGGAGTGGGGGCGGTCCAGCCCCAGCATTTT,CASTPGVGAVQPQHF
TRBD2,TRBJ2-2,many,TRBV24-1,TGTGCCACCAGTGACTCTCGGGACTACCGTACCGGGGAGCTGTTTTTT,CATSDSRDYRTGELFF
.,TRBJ2-5,.,TRBV7-2,TGTGCCAGCAGGGACCAACTACGGGAGACCCAGTACTTC,CASRDQLRETQYF
TRBD2,TRBJ2-7,many,TRBV5-1,TGCGCCAGCAGCATAGTAGCGGGACGGTACGAGCAGTACTTC,CASSIVAGRYEQYF
.,TRBJ2-7,.,TRBV10-3,TGTGCCACCAATAGCGCCCGAGGGGTATACGAGCAGTACTTC,CATNSARGVYEQYF
TRBD2,TRBJ2-7,many,TRBV7-8,TGTGCCAGCAGCTTAGATCCCTCGGGGAGGGATCAGCAGTACTTC,CASSLDPSGRDQQYF
TRBD1,TRBJ2-7,many,TRBV2,TGTGCCGGGAGGGACAGGGGAGATGGGCAGTACTTC,CAGRDRGDGQYF
TRBD2,TRBJ2-2,.,TRBV7-2,TGTGCCAGCAGCTTAGTGGGTGGCGGGAGCCCCTGGGAGCTGTTTTTT,CASSLVGGGSPWELFF
TRBD2,TRBJ2-7,many,TRBV5-1,TGCGCCAGCAGCTTGGGTAGCGGGGGCGGAGAGCAGTACTTC,CASSLGSGGGEQYF
TRBD2,TRBJ2-7,.,TRBV29-1,TGCAGCGCCACGTCGGGGGGCTACGAGCAGTACTTC,CSATSGGYEQYF
TRBD1,TRBJ2-5,few,TRBV2,TGTGCCAGCAGTGGCGGGACAGGGGGGGTCCAGTACTTC,CASSGGTGGVQYF
.,TRBJ1-5,.,TRBV30,TGTGCCTGGAGAGAGGGGGGGCGACAGCCCCAGCATTTT,CAWREGGRQPQHF
.,TRBJ1-4,many,TRBV15,TGTGCCACCAGAACCCAATTGGGAGCAACTAATGAAAAACTGTTTTTT,CATRTQLGATNEKLFF
.,TRBJ1-6,once,TRBV7-2,TGTGCCAGCAGCTTAGGGCGGGACTCTAATTCACCCCTCCACTTT,CASSLGRDSNSPLHF
.,TRBJ2-7,.,TRBV12-3/TRBV12-4,TGTGCCAGCAGTTCCGCTAAAGGCCGCTACGAGCAGTACTTC,CASSSAKGRYEQYF
.,TRBJ1-6,many,TRBV5-5,TGTGCCAGCAGCTCCGACCGATCTTACAACCCCCTCCACTTT,CASSSDRSYNPLHF
TRBD1,TRBJ2-5,.,TRBV20-1,TGCAGTGCTTTACAGGGGCAATATAGCAATCAGCCCCAGTACTTC,CSALQGQYSNQPQYF
TRBD1,TRBJ2-5,many,TRBV5-1,TGCGCCAGCAGCTTGACGGGACAGGGACAAGAGACCCAGTACTTC,CASSLTGQGQETQYF
.,TRBJ1-1,few,TRBV6-2/TRBV6-3,TGTGCCAGCACCCAGGAAATGTACACTGAAGCTTTCTTT,CASTQEMYTEAFF
.,TRBJ1-2,.,TRBV20-1,TGCAGTGAACGGGGCTTTCGGTATGGCTACACCTTC,CSERGFRYGYTF
.,TRBJ1-2,.,TRBV12-3/TRBV12-4,TGTGCCAGCAGTTGGCCGGGGGCGCAAGGCTACACCTTC,CASSWPGAQGYTF
.,TRBJ2-5,.,TRBV5-1,TGCGCCAGCAGCTTGGCCGCCTATAACTCACCCGGTGAGACCCAGTACTTC,CASSLAAYNSPGETQYF
.,TRBJ2-7,few,TRBV2,TGTGCCAGCAGTGAAGCGGAGCGCCAGCAGCCCCAGCAGTACTTC,CASSEAERQQPQQYF